Presented here are 24 T cell receptor beta chains from one specimen sequenced in a study of CD8+ T cells in alopecia areata (dated by TCRdb to the late 2010s). Receptor amplification or capture employed the immunoSEQ multiplex PCR assay. RNA was extracted from all samples and reverse transcribed into cDNA, which served as template for TCR sequencing. TCRdb's version of the immuneACCESS table is confined to in-frame rearrangements and falls short of the full clone set. An unresolved V gene accounts for under half of the shortfall where checked; the remainder is of unknown origin. Within this sample are about 140,000 clones, with about 86% of them counted one time only. The ten top clones hold approximately 13% of the sample. The time point label here, explained by the study, means: more than three weeks on oral tofacitinib. Explained via the paper, the treatment or condition label denotes: oral pan-JAK inhibitor, 5-10 mg twice daily.

The sequencing here drew on CD8+ T cells sorted from blood, taken at week 4, from a patient treated with tofacitinib. All receptors come from a human donor with alopecia areata.

The chain employs TRBV27 and TRBJ1-3, with D unresolved. The CDR3 is 13 amino acids. V lost 4 bases, J lost 2 bases, and 6 bases lay in between. CDR1 is MNHEY, CDR2 SMNVEV, per germline (reference sequence). The CDR3 sequence is CASSSGAGNTIYF. The CDR3 DNA reads as TGTGCCAGCAGTTCTGGCGCTGGAAACACCATATATTTT.

The CDR3 bases are TGTGCCAGCAGAGACAACGGACTAGCGGGAGGCAGGGAGACCCAGTACTTC. Its protein product is CASRDNGLAGGRETQYF. This chain uses TRBV27 with TRBJ2-5; TRBD2 matches at 14 bases. V shed 6 bases and J 5 bases; nucleotides not matched to a gene: 11. The germline V gene has CDR1 MNHEY and CDR2 SMNVEV (reference sequence). The CDR3 has 17 residues.

The chain carries TRBV7-9 and TRBJ2-3, with TRBD2 matching over 7 bases. After removal of 7 bases from V and 5 bases from J, the junction contained 9 bases not matched to a gene. The germline gives CDR1 SEHNR, CDR2 FQNEAQ (reference sequence). The CDR3 has 14 residues. The CDR3 reads CASTSGGSKDTQYF. CDR3 coding DNA: TGTGCCAGCACCTCGGGGGGATCAAAAGATACGCAGTATTTT.

The CDR3 coding sequence is TGTGCCTGGAGTGTAGCGGACAATGAGCAGTTCTTC. Protein: CAWSVADNEQFF. This chain connects TRBV30 to TRBJ2-1, with D possibly being TRBD2 (5 bases). CDR3 length equals 12 residues. Trimming shortened V by 0 bases and J by 5 bases, and 5 bases separated the two germline ends. Germline CDR1 GTSNPN, CDR2 SVGIG (reference sequence). The full variable domain, completed using reference TRBV30 and TRBJ2-1, is SQTIHQWPATLVQPVGSPLSLECTVEGTSNPNLYWYRQAAGRGLQLLFYSVGIGQISSEVPQNLSASRPQDRQFILSSKKLLLSDSGFYLCAWSVADNEQFFGPGTRLTVL.

The chain combines TRBV29-1 with TRBJ2-5, with 7 bases fitting TRBD2. The J segment lost 1 base and the V segment lost 1 base, leaving 6 bases of the junction unmatched. CDR1 is SQVTM, CDR2 ANQGSEA, per germline. The CDR3 has 15 amino acids. The CDR3 bases are TGCAGCGTTGAAGTCCCCCTAGCGGCCCAAGAGACCCAGTACTTC. Translating gives CSVEVPLAAQETQYF.

The chain joins TRBV9 to TRBJ2-5, with D possibly matching TRBD2 (5 bases). V dropped 4 bases and J dropped 0 bases, with 22 bases sitting between them. The germline V gene encodes CDR1 SGDLS and CDR2 YYNGEE. The CDR3 has 18 residues. The CDR3 loop reads CASSPHRTGSPYQETQYF. CDR3 DNA sequence: TGTGCCAGCAGCCCTCACCGGACGGGGTCCCCGTACCAAGAGACCCAGTACTTC.

The chain recombines TRBV9 with TRBJ2-1, with 14 bases fitting TRBD2. This CDR3 is built from 18 residues. CDR1 is SGDLS and CDR2 is YYNGEE in the germline V gene. Trimming cost V 3 bases and J 0 bases; bases outside gene matches: 5. CDR3 loop: CASSERLAGGPSYNEQFF. As DNA, the CDR3 is TGTGCCAGCAGCGAGAGACTAGCGGGAGGGCCCTCCTACAATGAGCAGTTCTTC.

This clone has just a few counts. The chain carries TRBV7-9 and TRBJ2-3; 9 bases align to TRBD1. Trimming took 4 bases from V and 6 from J; bases not matched to a gene: 5. Germline V gene sequence: CDR1 SEHNR, CDR2 FQNEAQ (reference sequence). This CDR3 spans 14 amino acids. CDR3 protein: CASSSEQGADTQYF. CDR3 nucleotides: TGTGCCAGCAGCTCCGAACAGGGGGCGGATACGCAGTATTTT.

The chain links TRBV27 to TRBJ2-3; 9 bases map to TRBD2. After removal of 3 bases from V and 5 bases from J, the junction contained 6 bases not matched to a gene. This CDR3 contains 15 residues. Germline V gene sequence: CDR1 MNHEY, CDR2 SMNVEV (reference sequence). The CDR3 bases are TGTGCCAGCAGTTTCAAAGCGGGAGGATTAGATACGCAGTATTTT. Protein: CASSFKAGGLDTQYF.

As DNA, the CDR3 is TGTGCCAGCAGCACCCATGATGCGGCTAGCGGGAGTACGGCTTACGAGCAGTACTTC. Protein sequence: CASSTHDAASGSTAYEQYF. The chain has TRBV21-1 and TRBJ2-7; the table's D gene call, TRBD2, was not cross checked with the DNA. TRBV21-1 is a recognized pseudogene. The CDR3 totals 19 residues.

The chain links TRBV4-1 to TRBJ2-5; TRBD2 aligns across 7 bases. Germline-derived CDR1 and CDR2 are MGHRA and YSYEKL. CDR3 length: 16 residues. V shed 4 bases and J 5 bases; nucleotides not matched to a gene: 13. The CDR3 protein is CASSPGGWGGGETQYF. The CDR3 DNA reads TGCGCCAGCAGCCCCGGGGGGTGGGGCGGAGGCGAGACCCAGTACTTC.

This clone showed up just a few times. The chain combines TRBV4-1 with TRBJ2-1, with a weak D call TRBD2 (6 bases). The germline gives CDR1 MGHRA, CDR2 YSYEKL. The CDR3 is 18 residues long. Trimming removed 1 base at V and 3 bases at J, with 19 bases between. The CDR3 region has the DNA TGCGCCAGCAGCCAAGTTACCCTAATAGCGGTAGACTACAATGAGCAGTTCTTC. It translates to CASSQVTLIAVDYNEQFF.

Notes on this clone: Relative to the germline gene, one junction end is altered; a read error may explain this. This sequence joins TRBV6-1 and TRBJ2-3; D possibly uses TRBD1 or TRBD2 (5 bases each). Germline V gives CDR1 MNHNS, CDR2 SASEGT. This CDR3 is built from 17 residues. The DNA of the CDR3 is TGTGCCAGCAGTAAAGCTTCCGGGACCTCCAAGGAGGATACGCAGTATTTT. This encodes CASSKASGTSKEDTQYF.

V gene TRBV10-1 combines with J gene TRBJ2-5, with unresolved D. V lost 0 bases, J lost 5 bases, and 4 bases lay in between. This CDR3 comprises 12 residues. Germline assignment: CDR1 WNHNN and CDR2 SYGVQD (reference sequence). CDR3 amino acids: CASSESGETQYF. As DNA, the CDR3 is TGCGCCAGCAGTGAGTCCGGGGAGACCCAGTACTTC.

CDR3 region: CSTQRGRPEAFF. The CDR3 DNA is TGCAGCACCCAAAGGGGCAGGCCTGAAGCTTTCTTT. This chain uses TRBV29-1 with TRBJ1-1; possibly TRBD1 for D (5 bases). This CDR3 has 12 residues. Germline-derived CDR1 and CDR2 are SQVTM and ANQGSEA. Trimming took off 8 bases at V and 6 bases at J, with 16 bases between the two ends.

The genes are TRBV27 and TRBJ2-1; TRBD2 aligns across 9 bases. CDR1 and CDR2 (germline): MNHEY, SMNVEV (reference sequence). The trim removed 5 bases at V and 9 bases at J, leaving 5 bases unmatched. The CDR3 has 13 amino acids. The CDR3 nucleotides read TGTGCCAGCAGTCCGGGACTAGCATTTGAGCAGTTCTTC. Translation gives CASSPGLAFEQFF.

The genes are TRBV30 and TRBJ1-1, with D maybe TRBD1 (5 bases). Per the germline V gene, CDR1 is GTSNPN and CDR2 is SVGIG (reference sequence). The CDR3 contains 15 residues. V was pared by 0 bases and J by 1 base, with 12 bases between. CDR3 amino acids: CAWSVQRQKNTEAFF. CDR3 DNA: TGTGCCTGGAGTGTACAGCGACAGAAGAACACTGAAGCTTTCTTT.

With regard to this clone: This specimen includes other DNA sequences encoding the same CDR3. The chain recombines TRBV30 with TRBJ1-1; maybe TRBD1 (6 bases). The CDR3 consists of 12 residues. Germline loops: CDR1 GTSNPN, CDR2 SVGIG (reference sequence). Trimming took 4 bases from V and 8 from J, leaving 14 bases between them. The CDR3 reads CAWTRGTTEAFF. The DNA for the CDR3 is TGTGCCTGGACCAGGGGAACCACCGAAGCTTTCTTT.

This clone has only one observation. The gene calls are TRBV29-1 and TRBJ2-1; D is uncertain. CDR3 length equals 12 residues. Deletions cut 0 bases from V and 6 bases from J, with 6 bases between. Germline CDR1 is SQVTM and CDR2 is ANQGSEA. The CDR3: CSVEDRLNEQFF. In DNA, the CDR3 is TGCAGCGTTGAAGATCGGCTCAATGAGCAGTTCTTC.

V is TRBV7-9 and J is TRBJ2-5; D remains ambiguous. CDR3 length: 12 amino acids. CDR1 and CDR2 (germline): SEHNR, FQNEAQ (reference sequence). V was pared by 5 bases and J by 5 bases, with 9 bases between. CDR3 region: CASSTMGETQYF. In DNA, the CDR3 is TGTGCCAGCAGCACGATGGGGGAGACCCAGTACTTC.

This clone was counted only a few times. This chain connects TRBV12-5 to TRBJ2-3; TRBD2 is a possible D gene (5 bases). The CDR3 sequence is 16 residues long. Trimming removed 0 bases at V and 2 bases at J, with 12 bases between. Germline V CDR1 and CDR2: LGHNT, FRNRAP. CDR3 sequence reads: CASGLVIREPTDTQYF. CDR3 DNA: TGTGCTAGTGGTTTGGTAATCCGGGAACCCACAGATACGCAGTATTTT.

The chain is built from TRBV18 and TRBJ1-2, with 7 nucleotides matching TRBD1. The CDR3 is 17 residues long. The germline V gene has CDR1 KGHSH and CDR2 LQKENI. V trimming: 3 bases; J trimming: 3 bases; junction bases outside the gene matches: 13. The CDR3 protein is CASSPLKQGTADYGYTF. For the CDR3, the DNA is TGTGCCAGCTCACCGCTCAAACAGGGGACGGCGGACTATGGCTACACCTTC.

The V and J genes are TRBV9 and TRBJ2-7; D is unclear. V lost 3 bases to trimming and J lost 0 bases, with 16 bases between them. The germline V gene has CDR1 SGDLS and CDR2 YYNGEE. The CDR3 contains 16 residues. For the CDR3, the DNA is TGTGCCAGCAGCGCCGAGTGGACGTCGAGCTCCTACGAGCAGTACTTC. It yields the protein CASSAEWTSSSYEQYF.

The chain uses TRBV27 and TRBJ1-2, with TRBD1 as a possible D gene (6 bases). This CDR3 has 14 residues. Trimming removed 5 bases at V and 3 bases at J, with 13 bases between. Germline V gives CDR1 MNHEY, CDR2 SMNVEV (reference sequence). The CDR3 protein is CASSPGAVYYGYTF. CDR3 in DNA: TGTGCCAGCAGTCCGGGGGCGGTTTACTATGGCTACACCTTC.